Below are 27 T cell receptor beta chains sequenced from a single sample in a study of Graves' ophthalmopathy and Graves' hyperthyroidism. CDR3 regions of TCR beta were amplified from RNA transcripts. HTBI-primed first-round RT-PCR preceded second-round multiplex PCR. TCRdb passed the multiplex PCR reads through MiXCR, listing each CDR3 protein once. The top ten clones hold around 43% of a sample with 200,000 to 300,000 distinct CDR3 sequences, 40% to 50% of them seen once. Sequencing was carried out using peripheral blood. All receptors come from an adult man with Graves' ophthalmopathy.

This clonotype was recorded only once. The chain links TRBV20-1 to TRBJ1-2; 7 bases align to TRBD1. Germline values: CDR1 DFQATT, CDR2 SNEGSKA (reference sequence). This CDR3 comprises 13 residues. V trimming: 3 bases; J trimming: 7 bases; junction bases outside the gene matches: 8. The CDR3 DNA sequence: TGCAGTGCTAGGGAGACAGGGATTCTTGGCTACACCTTC. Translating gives CSARETGILGYTF.

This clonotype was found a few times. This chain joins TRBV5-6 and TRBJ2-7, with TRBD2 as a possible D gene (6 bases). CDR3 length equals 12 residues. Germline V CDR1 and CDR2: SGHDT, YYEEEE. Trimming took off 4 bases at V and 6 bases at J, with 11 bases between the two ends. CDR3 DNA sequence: TGTGCCAGCAGCCGATTGACTAGCGAGCAGTACTTC. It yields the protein CASSRLTSEQYF.

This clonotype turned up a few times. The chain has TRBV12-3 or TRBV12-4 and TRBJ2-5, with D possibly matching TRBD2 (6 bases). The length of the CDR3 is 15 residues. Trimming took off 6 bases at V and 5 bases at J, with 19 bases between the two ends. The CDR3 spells CASSVADTTAETQYF. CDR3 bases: TGTGCCAGCAGCGTAGCGGACACGACGGCGGAGACCCAGTACTTC.

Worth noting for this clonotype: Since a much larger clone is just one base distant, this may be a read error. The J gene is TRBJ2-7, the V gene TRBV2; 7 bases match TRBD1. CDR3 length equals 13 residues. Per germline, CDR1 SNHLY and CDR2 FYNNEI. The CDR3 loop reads CAGRTGLVIGQYF. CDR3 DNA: TGTGCCGGCAGGACAGGCTTAGTTATTGGGCAGTACTTC. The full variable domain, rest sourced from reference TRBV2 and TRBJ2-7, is EPEVTQTPSHQVTQMGQEVILRCVPISNHLYFYWYRQILGQKVEFLVSFYNNEISEKSEIFDDQFSVERPDGSNFTLKIRSTKLEDSAMYFCAGRTGLVIGQYFGPGTRLTVT.

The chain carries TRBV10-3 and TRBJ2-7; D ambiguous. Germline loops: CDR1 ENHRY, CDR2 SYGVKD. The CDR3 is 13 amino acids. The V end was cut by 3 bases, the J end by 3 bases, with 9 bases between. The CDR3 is CAISETEIYEQYF. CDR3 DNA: TGTGCCATCAGTGAAACAGAGATCTACGAGCAGTACTTC.

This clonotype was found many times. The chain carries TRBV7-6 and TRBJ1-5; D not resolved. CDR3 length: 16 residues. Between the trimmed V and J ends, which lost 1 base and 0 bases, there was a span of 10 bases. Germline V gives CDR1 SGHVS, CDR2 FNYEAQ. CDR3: CASSLEISGSNQPQHF. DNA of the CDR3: TGTGCCAGCAGCTTAGAGATTAGTGGTAGCAATCAGCCCCAGCATTTT.

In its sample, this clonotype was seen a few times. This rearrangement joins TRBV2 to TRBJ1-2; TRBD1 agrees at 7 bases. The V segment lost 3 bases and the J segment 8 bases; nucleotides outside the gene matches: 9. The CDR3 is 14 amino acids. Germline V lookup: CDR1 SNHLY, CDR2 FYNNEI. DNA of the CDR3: TGTGCCAGCAGTGATGACAGGGCTGGAGGAGGCTACACCTTC. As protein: CASSDDRAGGGYTF.

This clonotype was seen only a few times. The CDR3 sequence is CASSSSGQPQHF. For the CDR3, the DNA is TGTGCCAGCAGCTCCTCCGGGCAGCCCCAGCATTTT. The chain has TRBV7-8 and TRBJ1-5; no clear D. Germline V gives CDR1 SGHVS, CDR2 FQNEAQ. The CDR3 is made up of 12 amino acids. The V gene lost 4 bases and the J gene lost 7 bases, with 8 bases spanning the gap.

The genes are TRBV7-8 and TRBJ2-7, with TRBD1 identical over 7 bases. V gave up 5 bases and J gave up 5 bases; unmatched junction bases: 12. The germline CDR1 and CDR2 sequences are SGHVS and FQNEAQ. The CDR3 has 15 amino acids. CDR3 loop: CASSPLDRVEDEQYF. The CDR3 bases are TGTGCCAGCAGCCCGCTTGACAGGGTGGAAGACGAGCAGTACTTC.

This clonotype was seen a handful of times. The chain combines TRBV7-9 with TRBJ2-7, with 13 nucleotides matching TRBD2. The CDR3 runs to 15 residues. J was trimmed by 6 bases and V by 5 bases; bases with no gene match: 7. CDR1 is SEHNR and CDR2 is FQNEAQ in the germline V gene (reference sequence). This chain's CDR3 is CASSPTSGRTGEQYF. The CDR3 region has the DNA TGTGCCAGCAGCCCGACTAGCGGGAGGACTGGCGAGCAGTACTTC.

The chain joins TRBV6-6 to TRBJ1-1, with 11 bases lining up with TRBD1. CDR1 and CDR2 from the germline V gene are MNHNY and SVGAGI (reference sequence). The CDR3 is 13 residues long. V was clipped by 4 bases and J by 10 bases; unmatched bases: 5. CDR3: CASSSRDRGVAFF. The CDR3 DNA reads TGTGCCAGCAGTTCTCGGGACAGGGGGGTAGCTTTCTTT.

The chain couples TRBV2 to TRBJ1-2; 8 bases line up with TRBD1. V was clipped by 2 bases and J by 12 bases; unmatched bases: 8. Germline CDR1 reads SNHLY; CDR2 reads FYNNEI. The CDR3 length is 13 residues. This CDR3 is CASSEWEGTGNTF. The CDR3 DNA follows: TGTGCCAGCAGTGAATGGGAGGGGACAGGAAACACCTTC.

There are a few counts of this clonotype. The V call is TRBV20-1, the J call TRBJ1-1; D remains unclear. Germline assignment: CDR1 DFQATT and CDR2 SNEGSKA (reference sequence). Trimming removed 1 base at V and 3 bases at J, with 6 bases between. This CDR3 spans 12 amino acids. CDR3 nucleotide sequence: TGCAGTGCTAGAGCACACTACACTGAAGCTTTCTTT. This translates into CSARAHYTEAFF.

In DNA form, the CDR3 reads TGTGCCAGCAGCGTAGTGGAGGCCGGGGCCAACGTCCTGACTTTC. Amino acid sequence: CASSVVEAGANVLTF. The genes are TRBV9 and TRBJ2-6; the D gene is possibly TRBD2 (5 bases). Trimming left V 0 bases short and J 4 bases short, with 8 bases between. CDR3 length: 15 amino acids. CDR1 and CDR2 from the germline V gene are SGDLS and YYNGEE.

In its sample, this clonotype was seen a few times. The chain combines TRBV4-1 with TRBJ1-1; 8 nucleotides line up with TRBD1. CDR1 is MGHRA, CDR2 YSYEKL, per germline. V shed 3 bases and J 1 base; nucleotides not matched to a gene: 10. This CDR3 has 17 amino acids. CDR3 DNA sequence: TGCGCCAGCAGCCATGACCGCCGGGACAGGAAGAACACTGAAGCTTTCTTT. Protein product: CASSHDRRDRKNTEAFF.

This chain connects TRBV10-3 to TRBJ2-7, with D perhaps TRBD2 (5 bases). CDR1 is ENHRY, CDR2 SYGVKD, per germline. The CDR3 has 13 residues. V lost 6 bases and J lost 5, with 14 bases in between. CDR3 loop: CAIRDSGTDEQYF. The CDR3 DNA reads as TGTGCCATCAGGGACTCAGGTACGGACGAGCAGTACTTC.

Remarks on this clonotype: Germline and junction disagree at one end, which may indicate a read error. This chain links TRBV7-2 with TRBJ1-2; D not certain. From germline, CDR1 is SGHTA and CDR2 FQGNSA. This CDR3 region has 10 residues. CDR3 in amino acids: CASSSNNPIF. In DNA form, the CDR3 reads TGTGCCAGCAGCTCCAATAACCCCATTTTC.

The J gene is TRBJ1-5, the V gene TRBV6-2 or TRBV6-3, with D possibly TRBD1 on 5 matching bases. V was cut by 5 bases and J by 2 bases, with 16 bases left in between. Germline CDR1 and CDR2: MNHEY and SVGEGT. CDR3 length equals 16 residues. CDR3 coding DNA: TGTGCCAGCAGTGAAACCCCGGGACGCGGCAATCAGCCCCAGCATTTT. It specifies CASSETPGRGNQPQHF.

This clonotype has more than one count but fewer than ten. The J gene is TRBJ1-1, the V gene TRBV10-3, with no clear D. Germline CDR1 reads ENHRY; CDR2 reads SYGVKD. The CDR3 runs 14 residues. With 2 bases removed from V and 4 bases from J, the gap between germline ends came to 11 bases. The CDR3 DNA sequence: TGTGCCATCAGTGAGGGACCGCTAGGCACTGAAGCTTTCTTT. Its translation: CAISEGPLGTEAFF.

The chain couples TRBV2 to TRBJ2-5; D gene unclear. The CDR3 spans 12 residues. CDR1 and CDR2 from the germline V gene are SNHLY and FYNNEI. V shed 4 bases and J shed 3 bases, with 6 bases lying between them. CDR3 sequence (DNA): TGTGCCAGCAGTGGGGCGGAAGAGACCCAGTACTTC. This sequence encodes CASSGAEETQYF.

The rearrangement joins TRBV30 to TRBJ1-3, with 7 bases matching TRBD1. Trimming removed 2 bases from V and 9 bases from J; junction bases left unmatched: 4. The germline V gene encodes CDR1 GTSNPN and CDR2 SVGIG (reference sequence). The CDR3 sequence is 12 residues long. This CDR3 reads CAWSQPGGTIYF. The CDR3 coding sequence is TGTGCCTGGAGTCAACCAGGGGGCACCATATATTTT. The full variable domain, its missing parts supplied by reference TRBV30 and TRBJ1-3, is SQTIHQWPATLVQPVGSPLSLECTVEGTSNPNLYWYRQAAGRGLQLLFYSVGIGQISSEVPQNLSASRPQDRQFILSSKKLLLSDSGFYLCAWSQPGGTIYFGEGSWLTVV.

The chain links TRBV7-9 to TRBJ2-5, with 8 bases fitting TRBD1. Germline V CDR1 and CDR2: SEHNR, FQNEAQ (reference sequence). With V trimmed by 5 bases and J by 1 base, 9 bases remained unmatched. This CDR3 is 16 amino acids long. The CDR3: CASSQDRVGGQETQYF. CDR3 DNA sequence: TGTGCCAGCAGCCAGGACAGGGTTGGGGGCCAAGAGACCCAGTACTTC.

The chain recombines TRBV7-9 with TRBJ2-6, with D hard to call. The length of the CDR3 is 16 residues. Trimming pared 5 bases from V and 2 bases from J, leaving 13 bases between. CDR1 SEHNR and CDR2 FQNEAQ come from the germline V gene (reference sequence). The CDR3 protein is CASSIPGLTGANVLTF. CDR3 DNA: TGTGCCAGCAGCATTCCTGGGCTGACTGGGGCCAACGTCCTGACTTTC.

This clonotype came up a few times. CDR3 loop: CASKGDYGYTF. As DNA, the CDR3 is TGTGCCAGCAAGGGGGACTATGGCTACACCTTC. The V and J genes are TRBV2 and TRBJ1-2; a possible D gene is TRBD1 (6 bases). Germline-derived CDR1 and CDR2 are SNHLY and FYNNEI. Trimming cost V 7 bases and J 3 bases, with 6 bases left between them. The CDR3 is 11 amino acids.

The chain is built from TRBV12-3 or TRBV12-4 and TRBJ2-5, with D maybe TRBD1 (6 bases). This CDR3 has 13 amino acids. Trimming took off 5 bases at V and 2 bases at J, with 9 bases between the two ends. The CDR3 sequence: CASSAGEQETQYF. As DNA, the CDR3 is TGTGCCAGCAGTGCAGGGGAGCAAGAGACCCAGTACTTC.

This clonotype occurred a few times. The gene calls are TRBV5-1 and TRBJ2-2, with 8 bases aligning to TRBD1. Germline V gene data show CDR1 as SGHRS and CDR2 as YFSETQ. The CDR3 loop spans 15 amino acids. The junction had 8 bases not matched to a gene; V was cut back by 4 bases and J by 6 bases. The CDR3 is CASSMRTGQAGELFF. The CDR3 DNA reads TGCGCCAGCAGCATGCGGACAGGGCAGGCCGGGGAGCTGTTTTTT.

CDR3 residues: CASSIRATSGYQETQYF. Here the CDR3 DNA reads TGTGCCAGTAGTATACGCGCCACTAGCGGATACCAAGAGACCCAGTACTTC. This chain connects TRBV19 to TRBJ2-5, with 8 bases aligning to TRBD2. The ends lost 2 bases at V and 0 bases at J; junction bases unmatched: 8. Germline CDR1 and CDR2: LNHDA and SQIVND (reference sequence). This CDR3 is 17 amino acids long.